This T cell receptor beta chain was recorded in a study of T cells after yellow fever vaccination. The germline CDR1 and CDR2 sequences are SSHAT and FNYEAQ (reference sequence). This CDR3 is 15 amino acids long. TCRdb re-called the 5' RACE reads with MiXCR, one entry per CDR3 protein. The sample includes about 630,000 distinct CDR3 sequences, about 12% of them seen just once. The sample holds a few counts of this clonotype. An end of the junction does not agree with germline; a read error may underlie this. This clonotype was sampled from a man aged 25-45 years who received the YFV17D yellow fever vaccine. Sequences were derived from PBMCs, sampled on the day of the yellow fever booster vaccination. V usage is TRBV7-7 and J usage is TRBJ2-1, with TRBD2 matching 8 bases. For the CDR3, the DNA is TGTGCTAGCAGCAAGACTAGCGCCTCCTACAATGAGCAGTTCTTC. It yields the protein CASSKTSASYNEQFF.